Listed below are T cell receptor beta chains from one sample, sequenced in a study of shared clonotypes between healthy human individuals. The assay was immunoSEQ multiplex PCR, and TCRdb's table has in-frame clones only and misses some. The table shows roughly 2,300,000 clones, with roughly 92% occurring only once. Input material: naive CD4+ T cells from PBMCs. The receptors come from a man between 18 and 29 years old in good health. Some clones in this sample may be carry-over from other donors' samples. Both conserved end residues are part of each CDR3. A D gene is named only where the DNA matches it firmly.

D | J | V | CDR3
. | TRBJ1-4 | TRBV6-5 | CASRSTQGLGLFF
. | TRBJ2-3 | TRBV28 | CASLDRHSDTQYF
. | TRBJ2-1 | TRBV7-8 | CASSLRGQGNNEQFF
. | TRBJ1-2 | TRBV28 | CASIGTRGGYTF
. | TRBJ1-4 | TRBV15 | CATSRLGQTRNEKLFF
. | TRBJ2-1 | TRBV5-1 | CASSLALGGYNEQFF
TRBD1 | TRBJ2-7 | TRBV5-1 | CASSLFAGGRYEQYF
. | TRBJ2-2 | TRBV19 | CASSSGPYNTGELFF
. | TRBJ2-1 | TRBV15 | CATSRLLDLKDEQFF
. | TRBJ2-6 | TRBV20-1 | CSIPGANVLTF
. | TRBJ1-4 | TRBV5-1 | CASSLGPGKEATNEKLFF
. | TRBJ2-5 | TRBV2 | CASSAERGVDF
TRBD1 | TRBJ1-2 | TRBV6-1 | CASTDRGPYGYTF
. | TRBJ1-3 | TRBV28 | CASRGRVGGSSGNTIYF
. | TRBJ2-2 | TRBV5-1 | CASSLDGGGGELFF
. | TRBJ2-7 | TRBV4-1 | CASQDRTYEQYF
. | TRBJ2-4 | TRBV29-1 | CSVGGRAAKNIQYF
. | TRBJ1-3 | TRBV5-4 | CASSTGGPDTGNTIYF
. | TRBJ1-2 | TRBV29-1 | CSVERNRNTNYGYTF
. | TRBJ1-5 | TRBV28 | CASSLLLAGRGNQPQHF
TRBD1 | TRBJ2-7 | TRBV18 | CASSPSTGDEQYF
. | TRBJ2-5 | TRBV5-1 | CASSLLEQIEETQYF
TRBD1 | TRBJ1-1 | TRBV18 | CASSPQTGGSSEAFF
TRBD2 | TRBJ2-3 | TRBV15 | CATSREPPTSGSTDTQYF
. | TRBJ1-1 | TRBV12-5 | CASGTTENTEAFF
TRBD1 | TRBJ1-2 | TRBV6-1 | CASSVIGTGAYGYTF